The 11 T cell receptor beta chains below all came from one sample that was sequenced in a study of CD8+CD57+ T cells in acquired aplastic anemia. It was patients with CD8+CD57+ cell expansion by flow cytometry who were chosen for sequencing. Researchers used genomic DNA as the template to profile TCR beta VDJ and CDR3. TCRdb reanalysed the reads using MiXCR and keeps one entry per CDR3 protein. The sample carries under 150,000 distinct CDR3 sequences, less than 50% recorded once. Sequences were obtained from sorted CD4+, CD8+, or CD8+CD57+ T cells (not recorded which) from PBMCs. The source is a human donor with aplastic anemia.

The CDR3 nucleotides read TGTGCCATCAGTTTCGACAGATTCGATCAGCCCCAGCATTTT. Its translation: CAISFDRFDQPQHF. The rearrangement uses TRBV10-3 and TRBJ1-5; weak D call: TRBD1 (5 bases). Per germline, CDR1 ENHRY and CDR2 SYGVKD. The V and J ends lost 5 bases and 5 bases respectively, with 13 bases between them. The CDR3 is made up of 14 amino acids.

This clonotype was detected ten times or more. V is TRBV7-2 and J is TRBJ1-6; weak D call: TRBD1 (5 bases). The CDR3 loop spans 14 amino acids. V was clipped by 1 base and J by 11 bases, with 12 bases between them. Germline V gene sequence: CDR1 SGHTA, CDR2 FQGNSA. CDR3 residues: CASSLGGWVAPLHF. The DNA for the CDR3 is TGTGCCAGCAGCTTAGGGGGGTGGGTTGCACCCCTCCACTTT.

In this sample, this clonotype turned up many times. The genes are TRBV12-3 or TRBV12-4 and TRBJ2-3; 7 bases fit TRBD2. This CDR3 region has 16 residues. V shed 3 bases and J 2 bases; nucleotides not matched to a gene: 8. The CDR3 here is CASSFGGIIPTDTQYF. For the CDR3, the DNA is TGTGCCAGCAGTTTCGGGGGGATCATACCCACAGATACGCAGTATTTT.

This clonotype has ten or more counts. The chain employs TRBV5-1 and TRBJ1-4; D ambiguous. V lost 4 bases, J lost 0 bases, and 10 bases lay in between. This CDR3 contains 15 residues. The germline CDR1 and CDR2 sequences are SGHRS and YFSETQ. The CDR3 reads CASSQLGATNEKLFF. CDR3 nucleotides: TGCGCCAGCAGCCAATTGGGTGCAACTAATGAAAAACTGTTTTTT.

Comments on this clonotype: A much larger clone lies one base from this, so it may be a read error. The chain has TRBV28 and TRBJ2-7; D not resolved. CDR1 and CDR2 from the germline V gene are MDHEN and SYDVKM. CDR3 length equals 11 residues. V dropped 4 bases and J dropped 6 bases, with 7 bases sitting between them. The CDR3 is CASSSDCEQYF. The CDR3 DNA follows: TGTGCCAGCAGTTCCGACTGCGAGCAGTACTTC.

This clonotype was observed at least ten times. The rearrangement uses TRBV20-1 and TRBJ2-2; D gene unclear. Per germline, CDR1 DFQATT and CDR2 SNEGSKA (reference sequence). V lost 5 bases to trimming and J lost 4 bases, with 17 bases between them. This CDR3 contains 15 residues. In DNA, the CDR3 is TGCAGTGCTCCGAAGTTGCCCACATCCACCGGGGAGCTGTTTTTT. It yields the protein CSAPKLPTSTGELFF.

The chain combines TRBV24-1 with TRBJ2-5, with D hard to call. Trimming pared 5 bases from V and 4 bases from J, leaving 10 bases between. Germline CDR1 and CDR2: KGHDR and SFDVKD. This CDR3 spans 13 amino acids. CDR3 nucleotides: TGTGCCACCAGTGGGGTCAGTTCAGAGACCCAGTACTTC. Encoded protein: CATSGVSSETQYF.

To note about this clonotype: Relative to the germline gene, one junction end is altered; a read error may explain this. The V and J genes are TRBV5-4 and TRBJ2-7; 7 nucleotides agree with TRBD1. This CDR3 comprises 15 residues. The germline V gene has CDR1 SGHNT and CDR2 YYREEE (reference sequence). The CDR3, as DNA: TGTGCCAGCGCTTTTGGGGAAGGACAGGCCTATGAGCAGTACTTC. Translating it yields CASAFGEGQAYEQYF.

The chain recombines TRBV2 with TRBJ1-2; D is uncertain. Deletions cut 6 bases from V and 2 bases from J, with 13 bases between. CDR1 is SNHLY, CDR2 FYNNEI, per germline. This CDR3 contains 14 residues. CDR3 residues: CASRGPDQNYGYTF. The CDR3 coding sequence is TGTGCCAGCAGGGGTCCGGACCAAAACTATGGCTACACCTTC.

J is TRBJ1-6 and V is TRBV24-1; 7 bases align to TRBD1. J gave up 7 bases and V 2 bases, and 4 bases lay outside the gene matches. The CDR3 totals 15 residues. Germline V gene lookup returns CDR1 KGHDR and CDR2 SFDVKD. The CDR3 protein is CATSDSGQLNSPLHF. The CDR3 coding sequence is TGTGCCACCAGTGATTCGGGACAGCTAAATTCACCCCTCCACTTT.

This clonotype was seen a handful of times. The rearrangement joins TRBV20-1 to TRBJ2-5, with 10 bases that match TRBD1. CDR1 is DFQATT, CDR2 SNEGSKA, per germline (reference sequence). CDR3 size: 15 residues. The ends lost 4 bases at V and 4 bases at J; junction bases unmatched: 9. This chain's CDR3 is CSATVTGGFGETQYF. Written as DNA, the CDR3 is TGCAGTGCTACTGTGACAGGGGGCTTTGGAGAGACCCAGTACTTC.